The 27 T cell receptor beta chains listed next were all sequenced from one sample in a study of cytomegalovirus exposure and HLA in healthy donors. Libraries were prepared by immunoSEQ multiplex PCR; TCRdb keeps only in-frame clonotypes and omits some of them. The table lists 100,000 to 150,000 clones, about 91% of them singletons, with around 1.1% in the top ten. Sequencing input: PBMCs. These receptors originate from a woman under 30 in good health and CMV-seronegative.

The CDR3 DNA reads as TGCAGCGCAGGGACAGGGAACTATGGCTACACCTTC. Its protein product is CSAGTGNYGYTF. The chain recombines TRBV29-1 with TRBJ1-2, with 9 bases identical to TRBD1. CDR1 SQVTM and CDR2 ANQGSEA come from the germline V gene. J lost 2 bases, V lost 7 bases, and 2 bases had no gene match. The CDR3 runs to 12 residues.

V usage is TRBV7-9 and J usage is TRBJ2-7; 11 bases are a match to TRBD2. The V gene's germline CDR1 is SEHNR and CDR2 FQNEAQ (reference sequence). The V gene end was trimmed by 4 bases and the J gene end by 5 bases; junction bases not matched to a gene: 13. CDR3 length: 17 residues. CDR3 residues: CASSSSLTSGSGHEQYF. The CDR3 DNA sequence: TGTGCCAGCAGCTCCTCTTTAACTAGCGGGAGCGGGCACGAGCAGTACTTC.

In nucleotides, the CDR3 is TGTGCCAGCTCAACAGGGGTGGTTGAAAAACTGTTTTTT. This encodes CASSTGVVEKLFF. The chain recombines TRBV18 with TRBJ1-4, with TRBD1 matching 7 bases. V shed 5 bases, J shed 7 bases, and the junction held 4 bases outside the gene matches. The CDR3 is made up of 13 amino acids. Germline assignment: CDR1 KGHSH and CDR2 LQKENI.

Note on this clone: Germline is not matched at one junction end, which may reflect a read error. The chain has TRBV27 and TRBJ1-1, with TRBD1 identical over 9 bases. The V gene's germline CDR1 is MNHEY and CDR2 SMNVEV (reference sequence). This CDR3 spans 14 amino acids. The CDR3 DNA reads as TGTGCCAGCAATTTACAGGGGGCGAACACTGAAGCTTTCTTT. This encodes CASNLQGANTEAFF.

The chain uses TRBV5-1 and TRBJ2-1, with TRBD2 matching 11 bases. V lost 4 bases to trimming and J lost 8 bases; unmatched junction nucleotides: 14. CDR3 size: 17 residues. Germline-derived CDR1 and CDR2 are SGHRS and YFSETQ. CDR3 bases: TGCGCCAGCAGCCCATTTTCCCCTAGCGGGGGGTCGGATGAGCAGTTCTTC. Residues: CASSPFSPSGGSDEQFF.

The count of this clone is one. In DNA form, the CDR3 reads TGCAGCGTTGGTAAAATAGTCGCCTCTAGCACAGATACGCAGTATTTT. As protein: CSVGKIVASSTDTQYF. The chain combines TRBV29-1 with TRBJ2-3; D remains ambiguous. Trimming pared 4 bases from V and 0 bases from J, leaving 17 bases between. From germline, CDR1 is SQVTM and CDR2 ANQGSEA. The CDR3 contains 16 residues.

The J gene is TRBJ1-2, the V gene TRBV5-1, with D possibly TRBD1 on 6 matching bases. The length of the CDR3 is 15 residues. CDR1 SGHRS and CDR2 YFSETQ come from the germline V gene. V lost 5 bases and J lost 0, with 14 bases in between. In nucleotides, the CDR3 is TGCGCCAGCAGGAATTCAACAGGGACTAACTATGGCTACACCTTC. Translating gives CASRNSTGTNYGYTF.

The rearrangement links TRBV2 to TRBJ1-1, with TRBD1 matching 7 bases. After removal of 2 bases from V and 3 bases from J, the junction contained 6 bases not matched to a gene. The CDR3 consists of 15 residues. Germline lookup yields CDR1 SNHLY and CDR2 FYNNEI. Here the CDR3 DNA reads TGTGCCAGCAGTGAATCAGGACAGGAGGACACTGAAGCTTTCTTT. Amino acid sequence: CASSESGQEDTEAFF.

The gene calls are TRBV27 and TRBJ1-2; 9 bases align to TRBD1. There are 15 residues in the CDR3. With V trimmed by 6 bases and J by 7 bases, 12 bases remained unmatched. Looked up from germline, CDR1 is MNHEY and CDR2 is SMNVEV (reference sequence). The CDR3 is CASSPGTGPSGGYTF. The CDR3, as DNA: TGTGCCAGCAGCCCCGGGACAGGGCCATCCGGTGGCTACACCTTC.

The J gene is TRBJ2-1, the V gene TRBV6-4, with 8 bases matching TRBD1. Germline lookup yields CDR1 MRHNA and CDR2 SNTAGT. V lost 5 bases and J lost 7; bases outside the gene matches: 10. The CDR3 spans 15 residues. This CDR3 is CASSPDRGDTNEQFF. CDR3 coding DNA: TGTGCCAGCAGTCCTGACAGGGGAGATACGAATGAGCAGTTCTTC.

This CDR3 reads CASSVFGRGPGGEQYF. The CDR3 DNA follows: TGCGCCAGCAGCGTCTTCGGGCGGGGTCCAGGGGGTGAGCAGTACTTC. The V and J genes are TRBV4-3 and TRBJ2-7; a possible D gene is TRBD1 (7 bases). Germline V gives CDR1 LGHNA, CDR2 YSLEER. V gave up 5 bases and J gave up 7 bases, with 24 bases separating them. This CDR3 is 16 amino acids long.

This chain's CDR3 is CASSTGTGGLIGANVLTF. The CDR3 nucleotides read TGTGCCAGCAGCACCGGGACAGGGGGCTTGATCGGGGCCAACGTCCTGACTTTC. The rearrangement joins TRBV2 to TRBJ2-6, with 12 bases identical to TRBD1. This CDR3 contains 18 residues. V gave up 6 bases and J gave up 4 bases; unmatched junction bases: 10. Germline values: CDR1 SNHLY, CDR2 FYNNEI. Looking up the rest from reference TRBV2 and TRBJ2-6 gives the full variable domain: EPEVTQTPSHQVTQMGQEVILRCVPISNHLYFYWYRQILGQKVEFLVSFYNNEISEKSEIFDDQFSVERPDGSNFTLKIRSTKLEDSAMYFCASSTGTGGLIGANVLTFGAGSRLTVL.

The rearrangement links TRBV4-3 to TRBJ2-3; D gene uncertain. CDR1 and CDR2 from the germline V gene are LGHNA and YSLEER. The V gene lost 0 bases and the J gene lost 8 bases, with 12 bases spanning the gap. The CDR3 totals 14 residues. CDR3 sequence reads: CASSQDVLYGTQYF. The CDR3 region has the DNA TGCGCCAGCAGCCAAGATGTTTTGTACGGTACGCAGTATTTT.

This clone was picked up one time. V is TRBV18 and J is TRBJ2-3; D is ambiguous. V gave up 2 bases and J gave up 4 bases, with 13 bases separating them. Germline assignment: CDR1 KGHSH and CDR2 LQKENI. The length of the CDR3 is 15 residues. The CDR3 DNA reads TGTGCCAGCTCACCAGACCTGGGCGCATCAGATACGCAGTATTTT. It is translated as CASSPDLGASDTQYF.

This clone was counted a single time. CDR3 in amino acids: CSVAGTSQETQYF. DNA for the CDR3: TGCAGCGTTGCTGGGACTAGCCAAGAGACCCAGTACTTC. V gene TRBV29-1 combines with J gene TRBJ2-5; 8 positions match TRBD2. Germline assignment: CDR1 SQVTM and CDR2 ANQGSEA. The V and J ends lost 4 bases and 1 base, in that order; junction bases with no gene match: 2. The CDR3 covers 13 residues.

The chain uses TRBV28 and TRBJ2-7; TRBD1 might be the D (6 bases). V lost 8 bases and J lost 10, with 15 bases in between. From germline, CDR1 is MDHEN and CDR2 SYDVKM. The CDR3 covers 11 residues. In DNA, the CDR3 is TGTGCCAGCGTTCGCAGGGGCGGCCAGTACTTC. Residues: CASVRRGGQYF.

The chain carries TRBV28 and TRBJ2-7, with D possibly being TRBD1 (5 bases). The germline V gene encodes CDR1 MDHEN and CDR2 SYDVKM. The CDR3 is 16 residues long. V was trimmed by 2 bases and J by 4 bases, leaving 18 bases between them. DNA for the CDR3: TGTGCCAGCAGTTTACTACAGGATCTAGGGCGGTACGAGCAGTACTTC. Translating it yields CASSLLQDLGRYEQYF.

The chain carries TRBV2 and TRBJ1-2; D might be TRBD1 (6 bases). CDR3 length equals 13 residues. Germline loops: CDR1 SNHLY, CDR2 FYNNEI. V was trimmed by 4 bases and J by 2 bases, leaving 8 bases between them. The CDR3 protein is CASSGDKNYGYTF. CDR3 sequence (DNA): TGTGCCAGCAGTGGGGACAAGAACTATGGCTACACCTTC.

The V and J genes are TRBV10-3 and TRBJ1-5, with TRBD1 matching 8 bases. Trimming cost V 5 bases and J 6 bases; bases outside gene matches: 6. Germline CDR1 reads ENHRY; CDR2 reads SYGVKD. The CDR3 consists of 14 residues. Written as DNA, the CDR3 is TGTGCCATCAGTTCTGGACAGGGCCCTCAGCCCCAGCATTTT. This sequence encodes CAISSGQGPQPQHF.

This clone was picked up a small number of times. This rearrangement joins TRBV6-4 to TRBJ1-6; D unresolved. The CDR3 has 14 amino acids. Trimming stripped 3 bases from V and 5 bases from J, with 8 bases between. Germline assignment: CDR1 MRHNA and CDR2 SNTAGT. CDR3 in amino acids: CASSDGSDNSPLHF. The CDR3 DNA follows: TGTGCCAGCAGTGATGGCAGCGATAATTCACCCCTCCACTTT.

The chain combines TRBV27 with TRBJ2-6; D is unresolved. The CDR3 has 15 residues. Trimming stripped 4 bases from V and 0 bases from J, with 7 bases between. The germline gives CDR1 MNHEY, CDR2 SMNVEV (reference sequence). The CDR3 region is CASSSSGSGANVLTF. In nucleotides, the CDR3 is TGTGCCAGCAGTTCGTCAGGCTCTGGGGCCAACGTCCTGACTTTC.

The chain combines TRBV2 with TRBJ1-1; perhaps TRBD1 as D (5 bases). The V end lost 5 bases, the J end lost 3 bases, and 10 bases lay between the germline ends. There are 13 residues in the CDR3. Per the germline V gene, CDR1 is SNHLY and CDR2 is FYNNEI. The CDR3 coding sequence is TGTGCCAGCAGTACCAGGGTAGACACTGAAGCTTTCTTT. Encoded protein: CASSTRVDTEAFF.

The chain has TRBV7-2 and TRBJ2-7; a weak D match, TRBD2 (5 bases). Trimming shortened V by 2 bases and J by 6 bases, and 17 bases separated the two germline ends. Germline V gene lookup returns CDR1 SGHTA and CDR2 FQGNSA. There are 15 residues in the CDR3. CDR3 in DNA: TGTGCCAGCAGCTTATACGGGAAGGGCACGGGCGAGCAGTACTTC. It specifies CASSLYGKGTGEQYF.

This chain links TRBV6-5 with TRBJ2-7; 8 positions agree with TRBD2. V was clipped by 0 bases and J by 1 base; unmatched bases: 5. The CDR3 is made up of 16 amino acids. Germline assignment: CDR1 MNHEY and CDR2 SVGAGI. CDR3 residues: CASSYSYSGSSYEQYF. CDR3 bases: TGTGCCAGCAGTTACTCGTACAGCGGGAGTTCCTACGAGCAGTACTTC.

The chain is built from TRBV7-9 and TRBJ2-7; TRBD2 agrees at 7 bases. CDR3 length: 15 amino acids. The germline CDR1 and CDR2 sequences are SEHNR and FQNEAQ (reference sequence). V shed 2 bases, J shed 9 bases, and the junction held 13 bases outside the gene matches. The CDR3 protein is CASSLQGSASGAQYV. The CDR3 nucleotides read TGTGCCAGCAGCTTACAAGGGTCGGCTAGCGGCGCGCAGTACGTC.

The rearrangement uses TRBV11-2 and TRBJ2-1; 9 bases match TRBD2. This CDR3 spans 15 amino acids. The germline CDR1 and CDR2 sequences are SGHAT and FQNNGV. The V and J ends lost 2 bases and 9 bases, in that order; junction bases with no gene match: 8. CDR3 amino acids: CASSLTAGGLGEQFF. CDR3 bases: TGTGCCAGCAGCTTAACGGCGGGGGGGCTAGGTGAGCAGTTCTTC.

J is TRBJ2-5 and V is TRBV2, with 14 bases fitting TRBD2. Per the germline V gene, CDR1 is SNHLY and CDR2 is FYNNEI. The CDR3 runs to 20 residues. J was trimmed by 5 bases and V by 6 bases; bases with no gene match: 20. The CDR3 spells CASSDPGLAGAIIRGETQYF. The CDR3, as DNA: TGTGCCAGCAGCGACCCGGGACTAGCGGGGGCAATAATTAGGGGGGAGACCCAGTACTTC.